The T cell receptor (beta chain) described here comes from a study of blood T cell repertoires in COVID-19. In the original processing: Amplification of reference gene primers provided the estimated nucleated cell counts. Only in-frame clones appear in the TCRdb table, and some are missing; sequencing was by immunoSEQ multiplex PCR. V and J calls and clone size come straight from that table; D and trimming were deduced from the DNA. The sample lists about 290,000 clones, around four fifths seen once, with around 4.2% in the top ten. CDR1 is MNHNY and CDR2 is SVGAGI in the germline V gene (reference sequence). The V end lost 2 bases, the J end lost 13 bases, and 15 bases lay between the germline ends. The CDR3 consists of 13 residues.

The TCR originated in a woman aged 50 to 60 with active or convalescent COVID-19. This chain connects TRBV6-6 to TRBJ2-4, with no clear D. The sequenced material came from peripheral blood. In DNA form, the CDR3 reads TGTGCCAGCAGTTACCTTGTGGCGGATGTGCAGTACTTC. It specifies CASSYLVADVQYF.